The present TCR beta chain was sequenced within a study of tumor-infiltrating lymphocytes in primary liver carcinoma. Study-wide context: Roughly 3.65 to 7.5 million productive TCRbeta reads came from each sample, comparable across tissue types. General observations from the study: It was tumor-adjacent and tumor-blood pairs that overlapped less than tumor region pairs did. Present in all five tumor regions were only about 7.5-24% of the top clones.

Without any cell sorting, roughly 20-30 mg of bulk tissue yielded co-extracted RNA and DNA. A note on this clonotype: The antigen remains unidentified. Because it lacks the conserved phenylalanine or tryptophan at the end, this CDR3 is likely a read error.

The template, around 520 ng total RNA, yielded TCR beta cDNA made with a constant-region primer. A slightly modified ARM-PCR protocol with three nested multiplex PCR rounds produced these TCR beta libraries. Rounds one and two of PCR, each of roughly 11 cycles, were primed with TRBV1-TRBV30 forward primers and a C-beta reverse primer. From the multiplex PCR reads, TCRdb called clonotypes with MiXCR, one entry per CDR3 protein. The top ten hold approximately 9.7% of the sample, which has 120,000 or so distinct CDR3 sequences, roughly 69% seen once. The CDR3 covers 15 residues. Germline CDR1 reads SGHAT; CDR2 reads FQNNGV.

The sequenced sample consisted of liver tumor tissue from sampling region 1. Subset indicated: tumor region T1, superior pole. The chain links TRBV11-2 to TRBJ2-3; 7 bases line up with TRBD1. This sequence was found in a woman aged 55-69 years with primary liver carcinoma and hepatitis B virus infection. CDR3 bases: TGTGCTAGCAGCGTTCCCCGGGACAGCCGAGATACGCAGTATATT. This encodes CASSVPRDSRDTQYI.